The 25 T cell receptor beta chains listed next were all sequenced from one sample in a study of OX40 agonist ivuxolimab in advanced cancers. Library creation used the immunoSEQ multiplex PCR assay. TCRdb's version of the immuneACCESS table is confined to in-frame rearrangements and falls short of the full clone set. An unresolved V gene accounts for under half of the shortfall where checked; the remainder is of unknown origin. The sample yields roughly 60,000 clones; 70% to 90% were counted once. 3.7% of the sample belongs to the ten largest clones. Sequencing used CD4+ or CD8+ T cells sorted from blood, obtained in a trial of the OX40 agonist ivuxolimab. The receptors shown here come from an adult with an advanced solid tumor such as melanoma, head and neck, liver or kidney cancer.

V usage is TRBV19 and J usage is TRBJ1-1, with a possible D match to TRBD1 (5 bases). The germline V gene has CDR1 LNHDA and CDR2 SQIVND (reference sequence). Trimming shortened V by 7 bases and J by 1 base, and 16 bases separated the two germline ends. The CDR3 totals 15 residues. The CDR3 protein is CASTVDGGWNTEAFF. CDR3 DNA sequence: TGTGCCAGTACCGTGGACGGGGGATGGAACACTGAAGCTTTCTTT.

As regards this clone: One end of the junction varies from germline; a read error may be responsible. The chain employs TRBV13 and TRBJ2-1, with TRBD2 identical over 11 bases. The CDR3 is made up of 15 amino acids. The germline V gene encodes CDR1 PRHDT and CDR2 FYEKMQ (reference sequence). The CDR3 loop is CASSLAGGPNNEQFF. The DNA of the CDR3 is TGTGCCAGCAGTTTAGCGGGAGGGCCAAACAATGAGCAGTTCTTC.

The CDR3 spells CASSVSGASGELFF. CDR3 DNA: TGTGCCAGCAGCGTATCCGGAGCTTCGGGGGAGCTGTTTTTT. The V call is TRBV7-9, the J call TRBJ2-2; no definite D call. The CDR3 consists of 14 residues. V was cut by 5 bases and J by 8 bases, with 15 bases left in between. Germline CDR1 SEHNR, CDR2 FQNEAQ (reference sequence).

V gene TRBV4-2 combines with J gene TRBJ2-7; D may match TRBD1 or TRBD2 (5 bases each). Trimming cost V 1 base and J 6 bases, with 13 bases left between them. The CDR3 runs 14 residues. CDR1 LGHNA and CDR2 YNFKEQ come from the germline V gene. CDR3 loop: CASSQVGGSSEQYF. CDR3 bases: TGTGCCAGCAGCCAAGTTGGGGGAAGTAGCGAGCAGTACTTC.

This clone was found once. This sequence joins TRBV19 and TRBJ2-2, with D possibly being TRBD1 (6 bases). Trimming left V 5 bases short and J 2 bases short, with 12 bases between. The CDR3 covers 15 residues. In germline, CDR1 is LNHDA, CDR2 SQIVND (reference sequence). Here the CDR3 reads CASSLPGTNTGELFF. The CDR3 nucleotides are TGTGCCAGTAGTCTACCCGGGACAAACACCGGGGAGCTGTTTTTT.

A few counts support this clone. The V gene is TRBV7-3, the J gene TRBJ2-3; the match to TRBD2 covers 8 bases. V dropped 1 base and J dropped 6; count of bases not matched to a gene: 9. Germline V CDR1 and CDR2: SGHTA, FQGTGA. CDR3 length: 16 amino acids. DNA of the CDR3: TGTGCCAGCAGCTTAAGCCCAGCGGGAGAGGGGGATACGCAGTATTTT. Its translation is CASSLSPAGEGDTQYF.

The genes are TRBV6-5 and TRBJ2-1, with TRBD2 as a possible D gene (6 bases). The V end lost 4 bases, the J end lost 2 bases, and 12 bases lay between the germline ends. The CDR3 is 15 amino acids. CDR1 and CDR2 (germline): MNHEY, SVGAGI. The CDR3 region has the DNA TGTGCCAGCAGTTTGATAGCGGATACCTACAATGAGCAGTTCTTC. It codes for CASSLIADTYNEQFF.

The CDR3 coding sequence is TGTGCCACCATGGGAGCGGCCAAAAACATTCAGTACTTC. Translated: CATMGAAKNIQYF. The rearrangement links TRBV6-6 to TRBJ2-4; tentative D call: TRBD2 (5 bases). CDR1 MNHNY and CDR2 SVGAGI come from the germline V gene (reference sequence). The CDR3 contains 13 residues. V lost 10 bases and J lost 1, with 11 bases in between.

V is TRBV7-3 and J is TRBJ2-4; the D gene could be TRBD1 or TRBD2 (6 bases each). CDR1 is SGHTA and CDR2 is FQGTGA in the germline V gene. This CDR3 is built from 15 residues. The V end was cut by 8 bases, the J end by 8 bases, with 22 bases between. The CDR3 DNA reads as TGTGCCAGCCTGGAATCTGAGGGGGGTGACGACATTCAGTACTTC. Translated, it gives CASLESEGGDDIQYF.

In its sample, this clone was seen a few times. This chain uses TRBV30 with TRBJ2-7; D gene ambiguous. The length of the CDR3 is 11 residues. CDR1 is GTSNPN, CDR2 SVGIG, per germline (reference sequence). V lost 5 bases, J lost 5 bases, and 10 bases lay in between. CDR3 amino acids: CAWSQSHEQYF. CDR3 DNA: TGTGCCTGGTCACAGTCCCACGAGCAGTACTTC.

This chain connects TRBV10-1 to TRBJ1-1; D remains ambiguous. V was trimmed by 3 bases and J by 8 bases, leaving 13 bases between them. This CDR3 has 13 amino acids. The germline CDR1 and CDR2 sequences are WNHNN and SYGVQD (reference sequence). The DNA for the CDR3 is TGCGCCAGCAGTGAAGTTGGAGGTAGGGAAGCTTTCTTT. Translated, it gives CASSEVGGREAFF.

This chain connects TRBV30 to TRBJ2-1; D is ambiguous. V lost 0 bases and J lost 4, with 10 bases in between. CDR3 size: 14 residues. Per the germline V gene, CDR1 is GTSNPN and CDR2 is SVGIG (reference sequence). The CDR3 region has the DNA TGTGCCTGGAGTGTTAATCCCGAATACAATGAGCAGTTCTTC. Translating it yields CAWSVNPEYNEQFF.

J is TRBJ2-3 and V is TRBV7-3, with TRBD2 identical over 11 bases. Per germline, CDR1 SGHTA and CDR2 FQGTGA. CDR3 length equals 16 residues. V was clipped by 6 bases and J by 6 bases; unmatched bases: 11. The CDR3 region is CASSPRPLAGGDTQYF. In nucleotides, the CDR3 is TGTGCCAGCAGTCCTAGACCGTTAGCGGGAGGGGATACGCAGTATTTT.

The chain combines TRBV6-6 with TRBJ2-2; 10 bases map to TRBD2. V dropped 6 bases and J dropped 4; count of bases not matched to a gene: 5. CDR3 length: 15 residues. Germline-derived CDR1 and CDR2 are MNHNY and SVGAGI (reference sequence). The CDR3 reads CASSGAGGSTGELFF. For the CDR3, the DNA is TGTGCCAGCAGCGGAGCGGGAGGGAGCACCGGGGAGCTGTTTTTT.

The table lists this clone with a few counts. The chain is built from TRBV11-3 and TRBJ1-3; D call uncertain. V was trimmed by 3 bases and J by 4 bases, leaving 7 bases between them. CDR3 length equals 13 residues. Germline V gives CDR1 SGHNT, CDR2 YENEEA. CDR3 nucleotides: TGTGCCAGCAGCTTCAATGAGGGAAACACCATATATTTT. It translates to CASSFNEGNTIYF.

This chain connects TRBV2 to TRBJ1-1; D unclear. Germline-derived CDR1 and CDR2 are SNHLY and FYNNEI. This CDR3 is built from 11 residues. V gave up 3 bases and J gave up 11 bases, with 10 bases separating them. The CDR3 bases are TGTGCCAGCAGTGAGGGAGTCGTTGCTTTCTTT. It yields the protein CASSEGVVAFF. Using reference TRBV2 and TRBJ1-1 for the parts outside the CDR3, the full variable domain is EPEVTQTPSHQVTQMGQEVILRCVPISNHLYFYWYRQILGQKVEFLVSFYNNEISEKSEIFDDQFSVERPDGSNFTLKIRSTKLEDSAMYFCASSEGVVAFFGQGTRLTVV.

The genes are TRBV11-3 and TRBJ2-3; D gene unclear. The CDR3 runs 13 residues. Germline loops: CDR1 SGHNT, CDR2 YENEEA. The V gene lost 0 bases and the J gene lost 5 bases, with 6 bases spanning the gap. The CDR3 here is CASSLDFRDTQYF. Written as DNA, the CDR3 is TGTGCCAGCAGCTTAGATTTCAGAGATACGCAGTATTTT.

There are a few counts of this clone. The chain has TRBV4-1 and TRBJ2-7; TRBD2 aligns across 9 bases. V was pared by 0 bases and J by 3 bases, with 9 bases of the junction left unmatched. The CDR3 sequence is 17 residues long. CDR1 is MGHRA, CDR2 YSYEKL, per germline. In nucleotides, the CDR3 is TGCGCCAGCAGCCAAGAGGGGGAGACTAGCGGATACTACGAGCAGTACTTC. This encodes CASSQEGETSGYYEQYF.

The chain couples TRBV7-9 to TRBJ1-4, with a weak D call TRBD1 (6 bases). This CDR3 is built from 16 residues. The germline V gene has CDR1 SEHNR and CDR2 FQNEAQ (reference sequence). V lost 5 bases and J 10 bases, leaving 23 bases between the germline ends. CDR3 bases: TGTGCCAGCAGCCATCAATACACAGGGCGTACTGGAAAACTGTTTTTT. Its translation: CASSHQYTGRTGKLFF.

This chain uses TRBV9 with TRBJ2-1, with a possible D match to TRBD1 (6 bases). CDR1 and CDR2 (germline): SGDLS, YYNGEE. The CDR3 spans 19 residues. The ends were cut back, 2 bases at V and 4 bases at J, with 25 bases in the middle. The CDR3 region has the DNA TGTGCCAGCAGCGTGGGAAGTACAGGGTCCAGTCGGGAATACAATGAGCAGTTCTTC. It specifies CASSVGSTGSSREYNEQFF.

Here the CDR3 reads CASSPDRTSYNEQFF. CDR3 bases: TGTGCCAGCTCACCTGACAGGACCTCCTACAATGAGCAGTTCTTC. This chain connects TRBV18 to TRBJ2-1; TRBD1 might be the D (6 bases). The CDR3 contains 15 residues. Trimming took off 3 bases at V and 0 bases at J, with 9 bases between the two ends. Germline-derived CDR1 and CDR2 are KGHSH and LQKENI.

This CDR3 reads CASSQVTSYLGEQYF. DNA for the CDR3: TGCGCCAGCAGCCAAGTTACCAGCTACCTAGGGGAGCAGTACTTC. The chain links TRBV4-1 to TRBJ2-7; unclear D gene. CDR3 length: 15 amino acids. V was clipped by 1 base and J by 7 bases, with 17 bases between them. CDR1 is MGHRA, CDR2 YSYEKL, per germline.

As DNA, the CDR3 is TGTGCCACCAGCAGAGATAGGGTAGGAAGCACAGATACGCAGTATTTT. This gives the protein CATSRDRVGSTDTQYF. V and J are TRBV15 and TRBJ2-3, with D hard to call. V lost 0 bases and J lost 0, with 10 bases in between. Germline V lookup: CDR1 LNHNV, CDR2 YYDKDF (reference sequence). CDR3 size: 16 residues.

A few counts support this clone. The rearrangement uses TRBV11-2 and TRBJ2-7; the D is unclear. Trimming removed 5 bases from V and 0 bases from J, with 8 bases in between. The germline CDR1 and CDR2 sequences are SGHAT and FQNNGV. CDR3 length: 13 residues. The CDR3 DNA sequence: TGTGCCAGCAGCCCACCGGCCTCCTACGAGCAGTACTTC. As protein: CASSPPASYEQYF.

The chain has TRBV19 and TRBJ2-1; D is perhaps TRBD1 or TRBD2 (5 bases each). V was clipped by 6 bases and J by 9 bases, with 18 bases between them. This CDR3 is 14 amino acids long. Germline lookup yields CDR1 LNHDA and CDR2 SQIVND (reference sequence). The CDR3 DNA reads TGTGCCAGTAGCCTAGGGACCACGAGGGGTGAGCAGTTCTTC. It yields the protein CASSLGTTRGEQFF.